The clone carrying this TCR beta chain was observed a handful of times. Its antigen is unidentified. Using a J-beta primer mix together with a sample-barcoded 5' primer, a second PCR was run for about 6 to 11 cycles. Each of the samples gave a minimum of 2.5 million paired-end reads that contained CDR3. TCRdb fed the 5' RACE reads into MiXCR, producing one record per CDR3 protein. The table has about 680,000 distinct CDR3 sequences, around 48% seen once; the top ten hold 25% to 35%. This entry belongs to a study of blood T cells in healthy people across ages. Study-wide context: Template switching recovered approximately one barcoded beta molecule for every two T cells. Study results and caveats: Age brought a roughly linear fall in TCR beta diversity measured per million T cells.

Drawn from each donor were approximately 10 milliliters of peripheral blood. Germline lookup yields CDR1 LGHNA and CDR2 YSLEER. The V and J ends lost 3 bases and 4 bases, in that order; junction bases with no gene match: 5. The CDR3 runs 16 residues. Sequencing was carried out using blood. The clonotype comes from an older woman in good health. The chain is built from TRBV4-3 and TRBJ2-5; 13 nucleotides align to TRBD2. In DNA, the CDR3 is TGCGCCAGCAGCCAGCTCAGACTAGCGGGAGGAGAGACCCAGTACTTC. Translated, it gives CASSQLRLAGGETQYF.